Below, 9 T cell receptor beta chains from the same sample are listed, as sequenced in a study of CD8 T cells in ankylosing spondylitis. Study conclusions and caveats: Several highly homologous variants formed a TCR beta motif that appeared characteristic of ankylosing spondylitis blood.

These receptors' targets are unknown. TCRdb independently ran MiXCR on the 5' RACE reads; one entry per CDR3 protein. The sample consists of roughly 440,000 distinct CDR3 sequences, roughly a sixth of them appearing once. The sequencing sample was made of blood, either unsorted or a sorted T cell fraction (not recorded which). Receptor source: a male donor with ankylosing spondylitis.

There are a few counts of this clonotype. This chain uses TRBV20-1 with TRBJ2-3; TRBD2 agrees at 8 bases. Germline trimming cut 5 bases from V and 8 bases from J; bases unmatched to any gene: 12. CDR3 length: 14 amino acids. The germline gives CDR1 DFQATT, CDR2 SNEGSKA (reference sequence). The CDR3 reads CSAPPGTRGGTQYF. The CDR3 bases are TGCAGTGCTCCACCCGGGACTAGAGGCGGTACGCAGTATTTT.

This clonotype was seen repeatedly, ten times or more. The genes are TRBV20-1 and TRBJ1-2; D is undetermined. Trimming removed 3 bases at V and 0 bases at J, with 23 bases between. Germline CDR1 DFQATT, CDR2 SNEGSKA (reference sequence). The CDR3 covers 18 residues. Here the CDR3 DNA reads TGCAGTGCTAGTGGTGGGGTAGACCCTTTAACAGCTAACTATGGCTACACCTTC. Amino acids: CSASGGVDPLTANYGYTF.

The chain couples TRBV29-1 to TRBJ2-5, with D possibly matching TRBD2 (6 bases). This CDR3 is 13 amino acids long. Trimming took 2 bases from V and 5 from J, leaving 12 bases between them. CDR1 and CDR2 (germline): SQVTM, ANQGSEA. The CDR3 nucleotides are TGCAGCGTTGAAAAGCGGGCCCGGGAGACCCAGTACTTC. Its protein is CSVEKRARETQYF. Complete variable domain (other parts from reference TRBV29-1 and TRBJ2-5): SAVISQKPSRDICQRGTSLTIQCQVDSQVTMMFWYRQQPGQSLTLIATANQGSEATYESGFVIDKFPISRPNLTFSTLTVSNMSPEDSSIYLCSVEKRARETQYFGPGTRLLVL.

The chain combines TRBV5-5 with TRBJ2-6; D tentatively reads TRBD1 or TRBD2 (5 bases each). The CDR3 contains 17 residues. Germline V CDR1 and CDR2: SGHKS, YYEKEE (reference sequence). V was cut by 1 base and J by 2 bases, with 13 bases left in between. The CDR3 region has the DNA TGTGCCAGCAGCTTGTCCCCTCGGGACGCTGGGGCCAACGTCCTGACTTTC. Protein sequence: CASSLSPRDAGANVLTF.

This CDR3 is CASFGDQESSYNEQFF. DNA for the CDR3: TGTGCCAGCTTCGGGGACCAGGAGAGCTCCTACAATGAGCAGTTCTTC. The chain joins TRBV6-1 to TRBJ2-1, with D possibly being TRBD1 or TRBD2 (5 bases each). V gave up 8 bases and J gave up 0 bases, with 17 bases separating them. From germline, CDR1 is MNHNS and CDR2 SASEGT. CDR3 size: 16 residues.

J is TRBJ1-2 and V is TRBV12-3 or TRBV12-4; perhaps TRBD1 as D (5 bases). V was cut by 2 bases and J by 6 bases, with 13 bases left in between. CDR3 length equals 14 residues. CDR3 sequence: CASSLLAGGDGYTF. The CDR3 DNA reads as TGTGCCAGCAGTTTATTGGCGGGGGGGGATGGCTACACCTTC.

The V call is TRBV11-2, the J call TRBJ2-2; D ambiguous. Germline values: CDR1 SGHAT, CDR2 FQNNGV. Trimming took 3 bases from V and 1 from J, leaving 15 bases between them. The CDR3 loop spans 17 amino acids. As DNA, the CDR3 is TGTGCCAGCAGCTTTATTACATCGCTCGGGAACACCGGGGAGCTGTTTTTT. Protein sequence: CASSFITSLGNTGELFF. Variable domain in full (rest from reference TRBV11-2 and TRBJ2-2): EAGVAQSPRYKIIEKRQSVAFWCNPISGHATLYWYQQILGQGPKLLIQFQNNGVVDDSQLPKDRFSAERLKGVDSTLKIQPAKLEDSAVYLCASSFITSLGNTGELFFGEGSRLTVL.

The genes are TRBV2 and TRBJ1-1; D gene uncertain. The CDR3 extends over 14 amino acids. The germline CDR1 and CDR2 sequences are SNHLY and FYNNEI. Trimming left V 7 bases short and J 5 bases short, with 17 bases between. The CDR3 nucleotides are TGTGCCAGCACCGGGCGGGTCGGGAGGACTGAAGCTTTCTTT. This gives the protein CASTGRVGRTEAFF.

This clonotype was counted many times. Here the CDR3 reads CASSKGQLNYGYTF. The CDR3 coding sequence is TGTGCCAGCAGCAAAGGACAGTTAAACTATGGCTACACCTTC. The J gene is TRBJ1-2, the V gene TRBV12-3 or TRBV12-4, with a possible D match to TRBD1 (6 bases). This CDR3 has 14 amino acids. V lost 6 bases and J lost 2, with 13 bases in between.